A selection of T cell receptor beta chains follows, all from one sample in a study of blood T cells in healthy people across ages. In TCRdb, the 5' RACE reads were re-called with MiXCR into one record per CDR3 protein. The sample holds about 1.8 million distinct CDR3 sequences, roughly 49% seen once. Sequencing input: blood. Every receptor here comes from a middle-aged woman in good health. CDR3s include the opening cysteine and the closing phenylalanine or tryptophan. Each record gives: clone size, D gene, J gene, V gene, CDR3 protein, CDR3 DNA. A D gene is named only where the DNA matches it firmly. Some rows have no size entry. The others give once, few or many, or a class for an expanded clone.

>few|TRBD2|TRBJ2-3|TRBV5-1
CASSLASGGAEDTQYF
TGCGCCAGCAGCTTGGCCAGCGGGGGGGCCGAAGATACGCAGTATTTT
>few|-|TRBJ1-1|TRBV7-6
CASSLGAGMNTEAFF
TGTGCCAGCAGCTTAGGAGCAGGGATGAACACTGAAGCTTTCTTT
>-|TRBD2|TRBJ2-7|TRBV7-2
CASSLVGRGAIEQYF
TGTGCCAGCAGCTTAGTGGGGCGGGGGGCAATCGAGCAGTACTTC
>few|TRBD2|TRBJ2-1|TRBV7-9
CASSSREGLGEQFF
TGTGCCAGCAGCTCCCGGGAGGGGCTAGGCGAGCAGTTCTTC
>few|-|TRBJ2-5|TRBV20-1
CSASLNHQVALIQETQYF
TGCAGTGCTAGCCTAAACCATCAAGTAGCCCTAATCCAAGAGACCCAGTACTTC
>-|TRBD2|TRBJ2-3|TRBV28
CASRPRPGLAGARSTQYF
TGTGCCAGCAGACCCCGACCGGGACTAGCGGGGGCCCGGTCAACGCAGTATTTT
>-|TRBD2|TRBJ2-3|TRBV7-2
CASSSNLGTSGFSDTQYF
TGTGCCAGCAGCTCTAACCTCGGGACTAGCGGGTTCTCAGATACGCAGTATTTT
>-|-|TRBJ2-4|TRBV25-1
CASSKVIAKNIQYF
TGTGCCAGCAGTAAAGTCATAGCCAAAAACATTCAGTACTTC
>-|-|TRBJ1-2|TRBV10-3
CATSEKVNYGYTF
TGTGCCACCAGTGAAAAGGTCAACTATGGCTACACCTTC
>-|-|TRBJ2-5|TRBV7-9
CASSLVLGDGETQYF
TGTGCCAGCAGCTTAGTGTTGGGAGATGGGGAGACCCAGTACTTC
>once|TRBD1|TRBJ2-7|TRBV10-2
CASGGGQGAYEQYF
TGCGCCAGCGGAGGGGGACAGGGGGCTTACGAGCAGTACTTC
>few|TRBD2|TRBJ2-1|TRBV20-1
CSISGGPSYNEQFF
TGCAGTATCAGCGGGGGGCCCAGTTACAATGAGCAGTTCTTC
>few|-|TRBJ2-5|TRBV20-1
CSARDGLRGQETQYF
TGCAGTGCTAGAGATGGCCTTAGGGGCCAAGAGACCCAGTACTTC
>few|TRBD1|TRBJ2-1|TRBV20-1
CSASIRTGGGSEQFF
TGCAGTGCTAGTATCCGGACAGGGGGGGGAAGTGAGCAGTTCTTC
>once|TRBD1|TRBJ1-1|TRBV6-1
CASREGTGGAGTEAFF
TGTGCCAGCAGGGAGGGGACAGGGGGCGCGGGAACTGAAGCTTTCTTT
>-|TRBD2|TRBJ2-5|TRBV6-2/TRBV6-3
CASSSAGLAEEETQYF
TGTGCCAGCAGTTCCGCCGGACTAGCGGAGGAAGAGACCCAGTACTTC
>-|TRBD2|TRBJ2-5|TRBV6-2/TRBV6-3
CASTGLAWETQYF
TGTGCCAGCACTGGACTAGCGTGGGAGACCCAGTACTTC
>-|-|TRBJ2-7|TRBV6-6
CASSRRVSTSIDEQYF
TGTGCCAGCAGCCGCCGAGTATCAACCTCTATAGACGAGCAGTACTTC
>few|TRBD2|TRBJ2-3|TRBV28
CASTPGAAGTGDTQYF
TGTGCCAGCACTCCCGGGGCAGCGGGGACTGGAGATACGCAGTATTTT
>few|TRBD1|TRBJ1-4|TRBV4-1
CASSQESQGARKLFF
TGCGCCAGCAGCCAAGAGTCCCAGGGGGCGAGGAAACTGTTTTTT
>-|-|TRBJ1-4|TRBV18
CASSQGMGEKLFF
TGTGCCAGCTCTCAGGGTATGGGAGAAAAACTGTTTTTT
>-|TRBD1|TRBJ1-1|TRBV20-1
CSARGLTGTIEAFF
TGCAGTGCTAGAGGCCTGACAGGGACCATTGAAGCTTTCTTT
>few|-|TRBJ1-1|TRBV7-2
CASSPDSRTEAFF
TGTGCCAGCAGCCCGGACAGCAGGACTGAAGCTTTCTTT
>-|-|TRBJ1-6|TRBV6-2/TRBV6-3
CASTPAVREPLHF
TGTGCCAGCACCCCGGCGGTCAGGGAACCCCTCCACTTT
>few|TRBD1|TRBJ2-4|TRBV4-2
CASSLGTGENIQYF
TGTGCCAGCAGCCTGGGGACAGGGGAAAACATTCAGTACTTC
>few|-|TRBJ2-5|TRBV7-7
CASSRGRSYQETQYF
TGTGCTAGCAGCCGAGGGCGCTCGTACCAAGAGACCCAGTACTTC
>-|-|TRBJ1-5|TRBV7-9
CASSPLTGNQPQHF
TGTGCCAGCAGCCCCCTAACGGGCAATCAGCCCCAGCATTTT
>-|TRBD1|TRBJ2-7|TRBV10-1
CASSDWGQASYEQYF
TGCGCCAGCAGTGATTGGGGACAGGCGTCCTACGAGCAGTACTTC
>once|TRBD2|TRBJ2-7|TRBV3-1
CASSPDGAGGGRQYF
TGTGCCAGCAGCCCCGACGGCGCGGGAGGAGGTCGGCAGTACTTC
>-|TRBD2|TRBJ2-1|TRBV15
CATTPGLVDFNEQFF
TGTGCCACCACTCCGGGACTAGTAGATTTCAATGAGCAGTTCTTC
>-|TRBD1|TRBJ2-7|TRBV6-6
CASSYSGQGDEQYF
TGTGCCAGCAGTTACTCGGGACAGGGTGACGAGCAGTACTTC
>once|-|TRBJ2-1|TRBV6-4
CASSPLVNQEQFF
TGTGCCAGCAGTCCCCTGGTTAATCAAGAGCAGTTCTTC
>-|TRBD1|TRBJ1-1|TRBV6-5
CASSYTTPMTGTNTEAFF
TGTGCCAGCAGTTACACGACGCCCATGACAGGGACGAACACTGAAGCTTTCTTT
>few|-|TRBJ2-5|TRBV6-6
CASSYSAAQETQYF
TGTGCCAGCAGTTACTCGGCGGCCCAAGAGACCCAGTACTTC
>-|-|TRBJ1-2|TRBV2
CASIFTLNYGYTF
TGTGCCAGCATTTTCACCCTCAACTATGGCTACACCTTC